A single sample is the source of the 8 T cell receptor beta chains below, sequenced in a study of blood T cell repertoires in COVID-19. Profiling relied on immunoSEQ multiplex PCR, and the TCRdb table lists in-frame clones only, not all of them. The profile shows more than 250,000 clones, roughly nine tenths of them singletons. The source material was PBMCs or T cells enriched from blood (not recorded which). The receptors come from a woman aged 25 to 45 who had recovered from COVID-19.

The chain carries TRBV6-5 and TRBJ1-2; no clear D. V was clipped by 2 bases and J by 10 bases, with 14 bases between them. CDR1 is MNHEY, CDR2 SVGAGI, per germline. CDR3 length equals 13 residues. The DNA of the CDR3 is TGTGCCAGCAGTTACCAGGCTGCTGTAGACTACACCTTC. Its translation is CASSYQAAVDYTF.

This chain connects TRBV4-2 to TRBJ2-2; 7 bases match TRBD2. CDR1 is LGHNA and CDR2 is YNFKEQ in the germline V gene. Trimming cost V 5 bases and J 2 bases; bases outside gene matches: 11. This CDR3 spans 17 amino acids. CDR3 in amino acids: CASSGRTGTINTGELFF. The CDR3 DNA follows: TGTGCCAGCAGCGGAAGAACCGGGACTATTAACACCGGGGAGCTGTTTTTT.

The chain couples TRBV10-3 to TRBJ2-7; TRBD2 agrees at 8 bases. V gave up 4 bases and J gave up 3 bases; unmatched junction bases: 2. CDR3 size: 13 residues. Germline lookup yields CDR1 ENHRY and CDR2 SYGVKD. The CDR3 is CAISGLANYEQYF. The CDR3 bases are TGTGCCATCAGTGGACTAGCGAACTACGAGCAGTACTTC.

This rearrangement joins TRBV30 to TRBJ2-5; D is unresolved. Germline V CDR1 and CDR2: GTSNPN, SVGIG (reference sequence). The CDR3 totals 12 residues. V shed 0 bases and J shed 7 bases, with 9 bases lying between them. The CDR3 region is CAWSVPRGTQYF. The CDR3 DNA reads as TGTGCCTGGAGTGTCCCCCGAGGGACCCAGTACTTC.

CDR3 coding DNA: TGTGCCAGCTCACTATTTACCGGGACAGAGAACACTGAAGCTTTCTTT. This encodes CASSLFTGTENTEAFF. The rearrangement uses TRBV18 and TRBJ1-1; 7 positions agree with TRBD1. CDR3 size: 16 residues. V was pared by 4 bases and J by 1 base, with 9 bases of the junction left unmatched. Germline V lookup: CDR1 KGHSH, CDR2 LQKENI.

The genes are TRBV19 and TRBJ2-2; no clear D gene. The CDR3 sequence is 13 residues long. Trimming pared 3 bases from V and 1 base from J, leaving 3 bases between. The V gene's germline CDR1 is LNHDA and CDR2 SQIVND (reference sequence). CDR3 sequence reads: CASSIQNTGELFF. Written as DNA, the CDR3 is TGTGCCAGTAGTATCCAGAACACCGGGGAGCTGTTTTTT.

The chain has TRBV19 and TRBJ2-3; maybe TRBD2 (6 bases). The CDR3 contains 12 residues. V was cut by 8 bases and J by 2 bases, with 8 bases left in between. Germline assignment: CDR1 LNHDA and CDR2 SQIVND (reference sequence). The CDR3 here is CASWDSTDTQYF. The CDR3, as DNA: TGTGCCAGTTGGGACTCCACAGATACGCAGTATTTT.

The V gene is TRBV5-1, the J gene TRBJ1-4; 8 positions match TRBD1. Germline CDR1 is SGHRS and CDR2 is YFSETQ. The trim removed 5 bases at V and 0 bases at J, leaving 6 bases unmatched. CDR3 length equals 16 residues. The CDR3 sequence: CASSQGQGATNEKLFF. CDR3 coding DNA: TGCGCCAGCAGTCAAGGACAGGGAGCAACTAATGAAAAACTGTTTTTT.